The 27 T cell receptor beta chains listed next were all sequenced from one sample in a study of cytomegalovirus exposure and HLA in healthy donors. Primers included in the PCR were 60 Vbeta and 13 Jbeta primers. Assay used: immunoSEQ multiplex PCR; TCRdb lists only in-frame clones, some missing. The table lists some 75,000 clones. Sequencing used PBMCs. The receptors were gathered from a man aged 35-49 years in good health and CMV-seronegative.

The rearrangement joins TRBV11-3 to TRBJ2-1, with D possibly TRBD2 on 5 matching bases. The length of the CDR3 is 12 residues. Deletions cut 3 bases from V and 9 bases from J, with 9 bases between. Germline V lookup: CDR1 SGHNT, CDR2 YENEEA. CDR3 in amino acids: CASSLSGVEQFF. The CDR3 DNA sequence: TGTGCCAGCAGCTTGAGCGGAGTTGAGCAGTTCTTC.

The chain is built from TRBV30 and TRBJ1-3; tentatively, D is TRBD1 (5 bases). V lost 1 base and J 6 bases, leaving 10 bases between the germline ends. The CDR3 consists of 13 residues. Germline V gives CDR1 GTSNPN, CDR2 SVGIG (reference sequence). For the CDR3, the DNA is TGTGCCTGGAGTGAAGACAGCCTAAACACCATATATTTT. Translating it yields CAWSEDSLNTIYF.

The chain employs TRBV5-5 and TRBJ1-4; possible D gene TRBD1, 6 bases. V was clipped by 4 bases and J by 4 bases, with 11 bases between them. The CDR3 sequence is 14 residues long. The V gene's germline CDR1 is SGHKS and CDR2 YYEKEE (reference sequence). The CDR3 protein is CASSQGLGNEKLFF. For the CDR3, the DNA is TGTGCCAGCAGCCAGGGGTTAGGTAATGAAAAACTGTTTTTT.

This sequence joins TRBV2 and TRBJ2-1; unclear D gene. The CDR3 runs to 13 residues. CDR1 and CDR2 (germline): SNHLY, FYNNEI. Trimming removed 4 bases from V and 9 bases from J, with 13 bases in between. CDR3 DNA: TGTGCCAGCAGTGTTGGGCCGAGAACTGAGCAGTTCTTC. It encodes CASSVGPRTEQFF. Full variable domain (outside the CDR3, taken from reference TRBV2 and TRBJ2-1): EPEVTQTPSHQVTQMGQEVILRCVPISNHLYFYWYRQILGQKVEFLVSFYNNEISEKSEIFDDQFSVERPDGSNFTLKIRSTKLEDSAMYFCASSVGPRTEQFFGPGTRLTVL.

The CDR3 here is CASSQRTGGADTQYF. The CDR3, as DNA: TGTGCCAGCAGCCAAAGGACAGGAGGAGCAGATACGCAGTATTTT. The chain couples TRBV14 to TRBJ2-3; 7 nucleotides agree with TRBD1. With V trimmed by 2 bases and J by 4 bases, 6 bases remained unmatched. This CDR3 spans 15 amino acids. CDR1 is SGHDN, CDR2 FVKESK, per germline.

The J gene is TRBJ1-5, the V gene TRBV7-9, with no clear D. V was clipped by 1 base and J by 7 bases, with 8 bases between them. The CDR3 extends over 13 amino acids. CDR1 is SEHNR, CDR2 FQNEAQ, per germline (reference sequence). CDR3 bases: TGTGCCAGCAGCTTAGAGAGCCGCCAGCCCCAGCATTTT. Translation: CASSLESRQPQHF.

The CDR3 coding sequence is TGTGCCAGCAGTCAAGAGGACAGAAACTATGGCTACACCTTC. Residues: CASSQEDRNYGYTF. The V gene is TRBV6-5, the J gene TRBJ1-2; the D gene is possibly TRBD1 (6 bases). Germline V gene sequence: CDR1 MNHEY, CDR2 SVGAGI. Between the trimmed V and J ends, which lost 5 bases and 2 bases, there was a span of 12 bases. The CDR3 has 14 residues.

The rearrangement joins TRBV5-6 to TRBJ1-2; 8 bases fit TRBD1. Per germline, CDR1 SGHDT and CDR2 YYEEEE. J gave up 8 bases and V 0 bases, and 6 bases lay outside the gene matches. CDR3 length: 14 residues. DNA for the CDR3: TGTGCCAGCAGCTTGGACAGGGGGTTTCGGGGCTACACCTTC. Encoded protein: CASSLDRGFRGYTF.

The chain carries TRBV2 and TRBJ1-1; TRBD1 matches 9 bases. Germline values: CDR1 SNHLY, CDR2 FYNNEI. The CDR3 loop spans 14 amino acids. V was clipped by 6 bases and J by 5 bases; unmatched bases: 7. The CDR3 here is CASSEQGAWTEAFF. The DNA of the CDR3 is TGTGCCAGCAGCGAACAGGGGGCGTGGACTGAAGCTTTCTTT. The whole variable domain, remainder taken from reference TRBV2 and TRBJ1-1, is EPEVTQTPSHQVTQMGQEVILRCVPISNHLYFYWYRQILGQKVEFLVSFYNNEISEKSEIFDDQFSVERPDGSNFTLKIRSTKLEDSAMYFCASSEQGAWTEAFFGQGTRLTVV.

This chain joins TRBV10-3 and TRBJ2-1, with 14 bases fitting TRBD2. CDR1 is ENHRY, CDR2 SYGVKD, per germline. The V and J ends lost 9 bases and 7 bases, in that order; junction bases with no gene match: 5. CDR3 length: 14 amino acids. The CDR3 sequence is CAIEGLAGGNEQFF. The CDR3 region has the DNA TGTGCCATAGAAGGACTAGCGGGGGGAAATGAGCAGTTCTTC.

The V and J genes are TRBV28 and TRBJ2-2; tentative D call: TRBD1 (5 bases). Trimming pared 7 bases from V and 4 bases from J, leaving 13 bases between. The germline CDR1 and CDR2 sequences are MDHEN and SYDVKM. The CDR3 totals 14 residues. In nucleotides, the CDR3 is TGTGCCAGCACCTCAAGGGGCTTCACCGGGGAGCTGTTTTTT. Protein: CASTSRGFTGELFF.

The rearrangement joins TRBV28 to TRBJ2-5; 8 nucleotides match TRBD2. This CDR3 comprises 13 residues. J gave up 3 bases and V 5 bases, and 2 bases lay outside the gene matches. Germline assignment: CDR1 MDHEN and CDR2 SYDVKM. The CDR3 nucleotides read TGTGCCAGCAGTCCGACTAGCGAAGAGACCCAGTACTTC. This encodes CASSPTSEETQYF. Together with reference TRBV28 and TRBJ2-5, the CDR3 gives the full variable domain: DVKVTQSSRYLVKRTGEKVFLECVQDMDHENMFWYRQDPGLGLRLIYFSYDVKMKEKGDIPEGYSVSREKKERFSLILESASTNQTSMYLCASSPTSEETQYFGPGTRLLVL.

The chain carries TRBV5-1 and TRBJ1-6; 9 bases align to TRBD1. Per the germline V gene, CDR1 is SGHRS and CDR2 is YFSETQ. The V gene end was trimmed by 3 bases and the J gene end by 6 bases; junction bases not matched to a gene: 10. The CDR3 has 17 amino acids. Here the CDR3 reads CASSSGTGFLFNSPLHF. The CDR3 region has the DNA TGCGCCAGCAGCTCCGGGACAGGGTTCCTATTTAATTCACCCCTCCACTTT.

The rearrangement uses TRBV11-2 and TRBJ2-7; 7 bases fit TRBD2. J lost 3 bases, V lost 1 base, and 0 bases had no gene match. The V gene's germline CDR1 is SGHAT and CDR2 FQNNGV. This CDR3 region has 13 residues. DNA for the CDR3: TGTGCCAGCAGCTTAGGGGACTACTACGAGCAGTACTTC. Protein: CASSLGDYYEQYF.

V usage is TRBV5-4 and J usage is TRBJ1-4, with 7 bases matching TRBD1. There are 16 residues in the CDR3. Germline CDR1 SGHNT, CDR2 YYREEE (reference sequence). J was trimmed by 3 bases and V by 0 bases; bases with no gene match: 5. This chain's CDR3 is CASSLVGGAPNEKLFF. The CDR3 DNA is TGTGCCAGCAGCTTGGTAGGGGGCGCGCCTAATGAAAAACTGTTTTTT. Full variable domain (rest looked up from reference TRBV5-4 and TRBJ1-4): ETGVTQSPTHLIKTRGQQVTLRCSSQSGHNTVSWYQQALGQGPQFIFQYYREEENGRGNFPPRFSGLQFPNYSSELNVNALELDDSALYLCASSLVGGAPNEKLFFGSGTQLSVL.

This chain connects TRBV14 to TRBJ2-2; TRBD1 matches at 8 bases. The CDR3 is 14 residues long. V shed 4 bases and J 8 bases; nucleotides not matched to a gene: 6. Germline values: CDR1 SGHDN, CDR2 FVKESK. CDR3 nucleotides: TGTGCCAGCAGCCTTCGGACAGGGCGAGGGGAGCTGTTTTTT. This sequence encodes CASSLRTGRGELFF.

The chain has TRBV6-1 and TRBJ1-2; TRBD1 is a possible D gene (5 bases). CDR1 and CDR2 (germline): MNHNS, SASEGT. Trimming took 1 base from V and 3 from J, leaving 6 bases between them. There are 13 residues in the CDR3. As DNA, the CDR3 is TGTGCCAGCAGTGAAGGGGGCTACTATGGCTACACCTTC. Translating it yields CASSEGGYYGYTF.

The V call is TRBV7-9, the J call TRBJ2-7; 9 nucleotides agree with TRBD2. Looked up from germline, CDR1 is SEHNR and CDR2 is FQNEAQ (reference sequence). The ends lost 2 bases at V and 3 bases at J; junction bases unmatched: 2. CDR3 length: 14 amino acids. The CDR3 spells CASSLSGRSYEQYF. For the CDR3, the DNA is TGTGCCAGCAGCTTAAGCGGGAGGAGCTACGAGCAGTACTTC.

The genes are TRBV30 and TRBJ2-5; TRBD2 is a possible D gene (5 bases). CDR3 length: 14 amino acids. Trimming took 4 bases from V and 5 from J, leaving 17 bases between them. The germline V gene encodes CDR1 GTSNPN and CDR2 SVGIG (reference sequence). CDR3 DNA: TGTGCCTGGAAATCCGAGGGTCGACGGGAGACCCAGTACTTC. As protein: CAWKSEGRRETQYF. The full variable domain, its missing parts supplied by reference TRBV30 and TRBJ2-5, is SQTIHQWPATLVQPVGSPLSLECTVEGTSNPNLYWYRQAAGRGLQLLFYSVGIGQISSEVPQNLSASRPQDRQFILSSKKLLLSDSGFYLCAWKSEGRRETQYFGPGTRLLVL.

V gene TRBV5-6 combines with J gene TRBJ2-5; 9 bases align to TRBD1. The trim removed 3 bases at V and 4 bases at J, leaving 7 bases unmatched. Germline V gives CDR1 SGHDT, CDR2 YYEEEE. There are 15 residues in the CDR3. In nucleotides, the CDR3 is TGTGCCAGCAGCTCCACAGGGGGCAAGGGAGAGACCCAGTACTTC. This sequence encodes CASSSTGGKGETQYF.

The V and J genes are TRBV4-1 and TRBJ1-3; TRBD1 aligns across 9 bases. Germline lookup yields CDR1 MGHRA and CDR2 YSYEKL. This CDR3 contains 15 residues. The J segment lost 4 bases and the V segment lost 3 bases, leaving 4 bases of the junction unmatched. The CDR3 here is CASSQGQGYGNTIYF. CDR3 in DNA: TGCGCCAGCAGCCAGGGACAGGGTTACGGAAACACCATATATTTT.

The CDR3 bases are TGTGCCAGCAGTTCCTACAGATCCTACGAGCAGTACTTC. It codes for CASSSYRSYEQYF. The chain uses TRBV28 and TRBJ2-7; D is undetermined. V was clipped by 4 bases and J by 1 base, with 8 bases between them. The CDR3 loop spans 13 amino acids. The germline gives CDR1 MDHEN, CDR2 SYDVKM.

The genes are TRBV6-6 and TRBJ2-2; 8 bases line up with TRBD2. The CDR3 spans 15 residues. The junction had 9 bases not matched to a gene; V was cut back by 6 bases and J by 6 bases. The germline gives CDR1 MNHNY, CDR2 SVGAGI (reference sequence). CDR3: CASSQSGRGSGELFF. CDR3 nucleotides: TGTGCCAGCAGCCAAAGCGGGAGAGGGTCCGGGGAGCTGTTTTTT.

The chain employs TRBV4-2 and TRBJ2-2; 9 nucleotides line up with TRBD2. This CDR3 contains 16 residues. The V segment lost 2 bases and the J segment 0 bases; nucleotides outside the gene matches: 1. In germline, CDR1 is LGHNA, CDR2 YNFKEQ. CDR3 protein: CASSQSGGSNTGELFF. Here the CDR3 DNA reads TGTGCCAGCAGCCAAAGCGGGGGGTCGAACACCGGGGAGCTGTTTTTT.

The CDR3 sequence is CASSSHPGQVNIQYF. The CDR3 DNA reads as TGTGCCAGTAGTAGTCATCCGGGACAGGTAAACATTCAGTACTTC. V gene TRBV19 combines with J gene TRBJ2-4; TRBD1 agrees at 8 bases. With V trimmed by 4 bases and J by 6 bases, 8 bases remained unmatched. There are 15 residues in the CDR3. Germline V lookup: CDR1 LNHDA, CDR2 SQIVND (reference sequence).

The genes are TRBV7-9 and TRBJ1-1; D not resolved. The CDR3 consists of 15 residues. The germline gives CDR1 SEHNR, CDR2 FQNEAQ (reference sequence). The DNA for the CDR3 is TGTGGGGAGTCGGACTTAACGGTCATCCCCACTGAAGCTTTCTTT. Its protein product is CGESDLTVIPTEAFF.

The chain employs TRBV11-2 and TRBJ2-1; weak D call: TRBD2 (5 bases). Germline CDR1 and CDR2: SGHAT and FQNNGV. The CDR3 is 18 amino acids. V lost 7 bases and J 3 bases, leaving 25 bases between the germline ends. The CDR3 reads CASNKQSQDSKNYNEQFF. The CDR3, as DNA: TGTGCCAGCAACAAACAATCTCAGGACTCTAAGAACTACAATGAGCAGTTCTTC.